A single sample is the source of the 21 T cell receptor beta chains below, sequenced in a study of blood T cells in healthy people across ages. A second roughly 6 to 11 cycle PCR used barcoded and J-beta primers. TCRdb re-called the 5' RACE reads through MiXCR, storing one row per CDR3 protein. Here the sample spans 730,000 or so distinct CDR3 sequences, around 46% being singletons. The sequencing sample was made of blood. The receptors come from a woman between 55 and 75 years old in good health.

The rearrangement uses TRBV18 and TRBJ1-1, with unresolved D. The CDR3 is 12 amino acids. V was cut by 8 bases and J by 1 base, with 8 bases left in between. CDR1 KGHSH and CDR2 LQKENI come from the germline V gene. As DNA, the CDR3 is TGTGCCAGCATCAGGAAGAACACTGAAGCTTTCTTT. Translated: CASIRKNTEAFF.

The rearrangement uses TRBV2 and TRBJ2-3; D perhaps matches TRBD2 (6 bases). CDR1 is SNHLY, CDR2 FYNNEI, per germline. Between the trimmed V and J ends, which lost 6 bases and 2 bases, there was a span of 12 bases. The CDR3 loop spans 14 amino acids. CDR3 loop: CASRGGQHTDTQYF. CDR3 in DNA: TGTGCCAGCAGGGGAGGCCAGCACACAGATACGCAGTATTTT. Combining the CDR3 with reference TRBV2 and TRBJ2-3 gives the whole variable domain EPEVTQTPSHQVTQMGQEVILRCVPISNHLYFYWYRQILGQKVEFLVSFYNNEISEKSEIFDDQFSVERPDGSNFTLKIRSTKLEDSAMYFCASRGGQHTDTQYFGPGTRLTVL.

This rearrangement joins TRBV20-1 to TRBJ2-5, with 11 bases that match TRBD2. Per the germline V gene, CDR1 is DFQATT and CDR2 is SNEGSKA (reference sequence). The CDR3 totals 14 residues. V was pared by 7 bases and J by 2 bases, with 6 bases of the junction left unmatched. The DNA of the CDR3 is TGCAGTGTTAGGACTAGCGGGCCACAAGAGACCCAGTACTTC. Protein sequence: CSVRTSGPQETQYF.

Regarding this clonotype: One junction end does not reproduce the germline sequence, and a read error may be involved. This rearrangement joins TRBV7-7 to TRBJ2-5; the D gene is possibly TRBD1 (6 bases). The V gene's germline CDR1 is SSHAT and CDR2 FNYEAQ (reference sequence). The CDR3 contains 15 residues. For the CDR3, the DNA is TGTGTCAGCAGCTTGAACAGGGTTCCTCAGGAGACCCAGTACTTC. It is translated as CVSSLNRVPQETQYF. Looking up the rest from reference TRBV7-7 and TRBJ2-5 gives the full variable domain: GAGVSQSPRYKVTKRGQDVTLRCDPISSHATLYWYQQALGQGPEFLTYFNYEAQPDKSGLPSDRFSAERPEGSISTLTIQRTEQRDSAMYRCVSSLNRVPQETQYFGPGTRLLVL.

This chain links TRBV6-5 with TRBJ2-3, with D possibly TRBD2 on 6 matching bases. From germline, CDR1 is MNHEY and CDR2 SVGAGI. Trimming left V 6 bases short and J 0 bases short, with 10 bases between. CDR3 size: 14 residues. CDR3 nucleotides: TGTGCCAGCAGGCGGGACTTAAGCACAGATACGCAGTATTTT. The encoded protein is CASRRDLSTDTQYF.

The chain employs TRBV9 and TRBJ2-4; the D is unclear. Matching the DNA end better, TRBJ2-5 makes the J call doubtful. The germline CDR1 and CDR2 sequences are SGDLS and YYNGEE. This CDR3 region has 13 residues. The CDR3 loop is CASSVARRETQYF. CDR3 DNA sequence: TGTGCCAGCAGCGTAGCCAGGCGGGAGACCCAGTACTTC.

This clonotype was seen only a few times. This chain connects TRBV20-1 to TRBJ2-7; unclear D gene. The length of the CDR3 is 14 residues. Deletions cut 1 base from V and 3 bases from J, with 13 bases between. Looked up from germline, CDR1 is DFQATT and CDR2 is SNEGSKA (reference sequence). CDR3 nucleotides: TGCAGTGCTAGAGTGCCGCTCGGCAACTACGAGCAGTACTTC. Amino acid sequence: CSARVPLGNYEQYF.

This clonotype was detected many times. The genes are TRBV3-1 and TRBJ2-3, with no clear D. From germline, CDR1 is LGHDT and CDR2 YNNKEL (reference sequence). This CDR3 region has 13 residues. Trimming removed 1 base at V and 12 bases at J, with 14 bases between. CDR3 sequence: CASSQVSPSLQYF. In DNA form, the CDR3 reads TGTGCCAGCAGCCAAGTATCCCCCTCTCTACAGTATTTT.

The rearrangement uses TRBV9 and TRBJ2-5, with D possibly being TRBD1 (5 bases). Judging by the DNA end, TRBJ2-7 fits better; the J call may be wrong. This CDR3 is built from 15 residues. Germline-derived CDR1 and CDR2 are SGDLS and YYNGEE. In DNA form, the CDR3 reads TGTGCCAGCAGCGTAGGTGGGGCCACCTCCTACGAGCAGTACTTC. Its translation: CASSVGGATSYEQYF.

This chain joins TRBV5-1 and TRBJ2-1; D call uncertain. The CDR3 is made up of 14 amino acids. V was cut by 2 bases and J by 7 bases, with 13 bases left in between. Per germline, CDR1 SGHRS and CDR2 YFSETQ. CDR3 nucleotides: TGCGCCAGCAGCTTAGACGGGCCCCGGAATGAGCAGTTCTTC. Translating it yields CASSLDGPRNEQFF.

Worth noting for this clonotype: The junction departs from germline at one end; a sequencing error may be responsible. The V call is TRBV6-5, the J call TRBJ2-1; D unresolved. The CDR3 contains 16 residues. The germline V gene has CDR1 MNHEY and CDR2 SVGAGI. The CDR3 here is CANSYSPLERSGEQFF. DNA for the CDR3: TGTGCCAACAGTTACTCCCCGCTAGAAAGGTCCGGTGAGCAGTTCTTC.

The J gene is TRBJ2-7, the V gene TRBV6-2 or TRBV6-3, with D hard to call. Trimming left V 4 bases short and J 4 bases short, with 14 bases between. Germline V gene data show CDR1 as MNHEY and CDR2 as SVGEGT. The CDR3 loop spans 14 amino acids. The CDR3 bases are TGTGCCAGCAGTTCGGCAGGAAAATTTTACGAGCAGTACTTC. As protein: CASSSAGKFYEQYF.

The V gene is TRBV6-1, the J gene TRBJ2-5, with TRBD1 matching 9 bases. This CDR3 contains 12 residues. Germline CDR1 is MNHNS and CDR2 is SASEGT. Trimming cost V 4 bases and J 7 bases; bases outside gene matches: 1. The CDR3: CASSGQGGTQYF. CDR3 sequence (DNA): TGTGCCAGCAGTGGACAGGGGGGGACCCAGTACTTC.

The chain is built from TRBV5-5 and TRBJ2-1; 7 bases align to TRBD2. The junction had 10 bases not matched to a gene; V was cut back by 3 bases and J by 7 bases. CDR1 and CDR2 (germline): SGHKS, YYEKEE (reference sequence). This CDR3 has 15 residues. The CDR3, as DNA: TGTGCCAGCAGCTCCGGACCCGGGGGAGGGAATGAGCAGTTCTTC. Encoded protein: CASSSGPGGGNEQFF.

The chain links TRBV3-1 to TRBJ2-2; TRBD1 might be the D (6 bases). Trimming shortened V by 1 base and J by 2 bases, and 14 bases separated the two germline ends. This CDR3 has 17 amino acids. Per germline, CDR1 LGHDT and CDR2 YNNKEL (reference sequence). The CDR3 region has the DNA TGTGCCAGCAGCCAAGTCACCGGGACAACCAACACCGGGGAGCTGTTTTTT. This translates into CASSQVTGTTNTGELFF.

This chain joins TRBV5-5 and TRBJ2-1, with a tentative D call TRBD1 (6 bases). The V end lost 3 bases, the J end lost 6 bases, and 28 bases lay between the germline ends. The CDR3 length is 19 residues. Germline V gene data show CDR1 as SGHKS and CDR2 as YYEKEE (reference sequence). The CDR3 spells CASSSTTGSWASQGNEQFF. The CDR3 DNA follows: TGTGCCAGCAGCTCGACGACAGGCTCCTGGGCTAGCCAAGGCAATGAGCAGTTCTTC.

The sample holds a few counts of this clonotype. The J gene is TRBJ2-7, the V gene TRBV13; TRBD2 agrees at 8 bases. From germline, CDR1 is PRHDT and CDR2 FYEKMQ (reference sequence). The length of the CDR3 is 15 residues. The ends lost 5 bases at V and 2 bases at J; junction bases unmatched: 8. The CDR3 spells CASSGTSGEAYEQYF. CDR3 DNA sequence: TGTGCCAGCAGCGGGACTAGTGGGGAGGCCTACGAGCAGTACTTC.

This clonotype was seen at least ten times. CDR3 residues: CASSKPDRGRDNEQFF. The CDR3 coding sequence is TGTGCCAGCAGCAAACCGGACAGGGGGCGCGACAATGAGCAGTTCTTC. J is TRBJ2-1 and V is TRBV7-2; TRBD1 matches at 11 bases. Germline CDR1 and CDR2: SGHTA and FQGNSA. J gave up 5 bases and V 5 bases, and 8 bases lay outside the gene matches. The CDR3 loop spans 16 amino acids. Full variable domain (missing parts from reference TRBV7-2 and TRBJ2-1): GAGVSQSPSNKVTEKGKDVELRCDPISGHTALYWYRQSLGQGLEFLIYFQGNSAPDKSGLPSDRFSAERTGGSVSTLTIQRTQQEDSAVYLCASSKPDRGRDNEQFFGPGTRLTVL.

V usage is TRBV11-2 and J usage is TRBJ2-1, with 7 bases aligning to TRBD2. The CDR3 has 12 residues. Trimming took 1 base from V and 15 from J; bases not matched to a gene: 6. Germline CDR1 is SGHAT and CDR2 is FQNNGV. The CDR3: CASSLVGTMRFF. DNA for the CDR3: TGTGCCAGCAGCTTAGTTGGGACTATGAGGTTCTTC.

The CDR3 here is CASSYSPGDTGELFF. Here the CDR3 DNA reads TGTGCCAGCAGTTATTCCCCAGGGGACACCGGGGAGCTGTTTTTT. This chain links TRBV6-6 with TRBJ2-2; D is perhaps TRBD1 (6 bases). V was cut by 3 bases and J by 3 bases, with 11 bases left in between. Germline CDR1 reads MNHNY; CDR2 reads SVGAGI (reference sequence). CDR3 size: 15 residues.

The CDR3 loop is CSAARTGAKGYTF. DNA of the CDR3: TGCAGTGCTGCAAGGACAGGGGCGAAGGGCTACACCTTC. The genes are TRBV20-1 and TRBJ1-2; 9 bases map to TRBD1. V lost 5 bases to trimming and J lost 8 bases; unmatched junction nucleotides: 9. The germline CDR1 and CDR2 sequences are DFQATT and SNEGSKA (reference sequence). This CDR3 is built from 13 residues.